This TCR beta chain was identified during a study of T cells in Graves' hyperthyroidism and ophthalmopathy (dated by TCRdb to the late 2010s). Context from the whole study: To identify TCR V-J signatures that set the groups apart, the researchers used a discovery cohort of 100 patients, made up of 40 to 45 with Graves' ophthalmopathy and about 60 with stable Graves' hyperthyroidism. The roughly 94 discovery patients were randomly split 7:3 into training and test sets. After blood sampling, hyperthyroidism patients were treated with methimazole at a starting dose of 30 mg daily, and ophthalmopathy patients were treated with high-dose intravenous methylprednisolone. The paper reports TCR Vbeta CDR3 sequencing of approximately 130 peripheral blood samples: under 45 ophthalmopathy, fewer than 80 hyperthyroidism and 17 progressor patients. Whether ophthalmopathy could be predicted prospectively was tested in an independent validation cohort made up of some 20 hyperthyroidism patients plus 17 patients who later progressed to ophthalmopathy. The study also compared thyroid tissue and blood T-cell repertoires from more than five Graves' hyperthyroidism patients. The investigation overall reported the following: In validation, progression to ophthalmopathy was predicted by the model with around 70% sensitivity and 72% to 85% specificity, a median of around 5.9 months before onset. Most expanded thyroid clonotypes (frequency above 0.001) were also detected in blood, suggesting blood repertoires may reflect thyroid immune responses. In cross-validation, a model built on a 13 V-J signature told ophthalmopathy apart from stable hyperthyroidism with approximately 90% sensitivity and approximately 81% specificity, and in testing the same model reached 80%/75%. No statistical method was used to set the sample size in advance, and investigators knew the group allocation.

Graves' hyperthyroidism was defined as stable when no progression to ophthalmopathy occurred over 18 months of follow-up. Hyperthyroidism patients were newly diagnosed, with disease duration under 2 months, and aged 18 to 65 years. Exclusion was applied to patients with uncontrolled infections, other autoimmune diseases, pregnancy or lactation. Diagnoses relied on clinical symptoms, serum thyroxine and TRAb, thyroid ultrasound and orbital computed tomography. Total RNA was extracted with Trizol reagent, and quality was checked on an Agilent 2100 Bioanalyzer. Notes on this clonotype: There is no known antigen for this receptor. No much larger clone is present one base from it, and per-base qualities are unavailable.

The TCR beta CDR3 regions were amplified from RNA transcripts. For the first round of RT-PCR on the TCR CDR3, the HTBI primer set was used together with the Qiagen OneStep RT-PCR kit. A second multiplex PCR round built the libraries, followed by size selection and purification. The libraries were sequenced on an Illumina HiSeq2000 using paired-end 100 bp reads. In the authors' own workflow: SOAPnuke was used to process the raw data, throwing out any read that contained adapters or uncalled bases, had a mean Phred below 15, or lacked an exact constant-primer or identifier match. High-quality paired reads were merged using COPE v1.2.5, and each unique nucleotide sequence was defined as a clonotype. MiTCR v1.1 was used to align clonotypes to the IMGT TRBV, TRBD and TRBJ reference segments. The analysis was restricted to V-J combinations with a frequency above 0.0001, which together covered 98% to 99.2% of the repertoires. A TCS score was defined as the ratio between F50 (clonal expansion) and ExV (chaos), using BLOSUM62-based TCRdist between CDR3 peptides within each V-J. Welch's t-statistics and random forest reduced roughly 530 V-J features to roughly 13, which were used in a naive Bayes classifier (R e1071). The similarity between thyroid and blood repertoires was quantified using the Morisita-Horn index. The public reads were reprocessed in TCRdb via fastp at Q25 and MiXCR, keeping in-frame beta chains. All rows with the same CDR3 protein become a single entry with the most common DNA and genes. These V and J calls are TCRdb output, not the study's own analysis. The sample table lists almost 600,000 distinct CDR3 sequences, about 45% of them with a count of one. The top ten clones comprise roughly 8.2% of the sample.

For CDR1 and CDR2, the germline V gene lists SGDLS and YYNGEE. The CDR3 runs 16 residues from the cysteine to the phenylalanine. CDR3 DNA is the only sequence kept; it has 48 bases, read in frame from the first base. V is trimmed back by 3 bases and J by 7 bases, and the junction contains 13 bases that no gene match accounts for. Rearrangement joined TRBV9 to TRBJ2-7; 10 middle bases align to TRBD2. Sequences were obtained from peripheral blood or thyroid tissue (not recorded which). This receptor was identified in a young woman with Graves' hyperthyroidism. The CDR3 region reads CASSDSLAGEYNEQYF. The bases are TGTGCCAGCAGCGATTCTCTAGCGGGAGAGTACAATGAGCAGTACTTC.